This passage covers 23 T cell receptor beta chains from one sample sequenced in a study of blood T cells in healthy people across ages. Primed by a sample-barcoded 5' primer and a J-beta primer mix, a second PCR proceeded for roughly 7 to 11 cycles. TCRdb recomputed calls from the 5' RACE reads with MiXCR, one row per CDR3 protein. The sample lists more than 800,000 distinct CDR3 sequences, less than 35% occurring once. The sample comprised blood. All receptors derive from a woman at least 80 years old in good health.

This clonotype was seen a few times. The rearrangement uses TRBV2 and TRBJ1-5; maybe TRBD1 (6 bases). There are 14 residues in the CDR3. V was pared by 6 bases and J by 1 base, with 10 bases between. The V gene's germline CDR1 is SNHLY and CDR2 FYNNEI. CDR3 protein: CASRYRVSNQPQHF. The CDR3 nucleotides read TGTGCCAGCAGGTACAGGGTAAGCAATCAGCCCCAGCATTTT.

This clonotype has a handful of counts. V is TRBV20-1 and J is TRBJ1-1, with D possibly matching TRBD1 (5 bases). V was clipped by 7 bases and J by 1 base, with 16 bases between them. Per the germline V gene, CDR1 is DFQATT and CDR2 is SNEGSKA (reference sequence). The CDR3 contains 14 residues. CDR3 DNA sequence: TGCAGTGTCCGAGCGGGACGGAAGAACACTGAAGCTTTCTTT. Translation: CSVRAGRKNTEAFF.

This clonotype was recorded many times. This chain links TRBV4-2 with TRBJ2-3, with 13 positions matching TRBD2. The CDR3 is 17 amino acids. The J segment lost 4 bases and the V segment lost 5 bases, leaving 9 bases of the junction unmatched. CDR1 LGHNA and CDR2 YNFKEQ come from the germline V gene. The CDR3 spells CASSSRTSGGSADTQYF. Written as DNA, the CDR3 is TGTGCCAGCAGCTCTCGGACTAGCGGGGGCTCAGCAGATACGCAGTATTTT.

This clonotype was seen repeatedly, ten times or more. The rearrangement uses TRBV4-1 and TRBJ1-2; TRBD1 agrees at 10 bases. Per the germline V gene, CDR1 is MGHRA and CDR2 is YSYEKL. V shed 3 bases, J shed 0 bases, and the junction held 10 bases outside the gene matches. This CDR3 comprises 18 residues. The CDR3 nucleotides read TGCGCCAGCAGCCAGCCCGGGACAGGGGTTTCGACTAACTATGGCTACACCTTC. Its translation is CASSQPGTGVSTNYGYTF.

This clonotype has just a few counts. This chain joins TRBV21-1 and TRBJ2-5. TRBV21-1 is reported as a pseudogene. The CDR3 has 13 amino acids. CDR3 protein: CASSKCVVETQYF. The DNA for the CDR3 is TGTGCCAGCAGCAAGTGTGTTGTCGAGACCCAGTACTTC.

About this clonotype: One base away lies a much larger clone, so this may be a sequencing read error. The V call is TRBV14, the J call TRBJ2-1, with D possibly being TRBD2 (5 bases). Trimming pared 0 bases from V and 10 bases from J, leaving 19 bases between. The CDR3 sequence is 16 residues long. Germline CDR1 SGHDN, CDR2 FVKESK. CDR3 nucleotide sequence: TGTGCCAGCAGCCAAGATCGAGGGCTCAGCTCCTACGAGCAGTTCTTC. This sequence encodes CASSQDRGLSSYEQFF.

This rearrangement joins TRBV20-1 to TRBJ1-5; D possibly corresponds to TRBD1 (5 bases). CDR1 and CDR2 from the germline V gene are DFQATT and SNEGSKA (reference sequence). Trimming took off 3 bases at V and 5 bases at J, with 11 bases between the two ends. The CDR3 is 13 residues long. The CDR3, as DNA: TGCAGTGCTAGGGGTTCAGGGTATCAGCCCCAGCATTTT. Protein sequence: CSARGSGYQPQHF.

This clonotype has at least ten counts. The chain employs TRBV29-1 and TRBJ1-2; D remains unclear. Trimming removed 4 bases at V and 4 bases at J, with 7 bases between. Germline-derived CDR1 and CDR2 are SQVTM and ANQGSEA. CDR3 length equals 11 residues. In DNA, the CDR3 is TGCAGCGTTGGACAAAGCTATGGCTACACCTTC. Encoded protein: CSVGQSYGYTF.

This clonotype came up a few times. This may be a read error, as it is one base from a much larger clone. The genes are TRBV30 and TRBJ1-2, with D maybe TRBD1 (5 bases). CDR3 size: 12 residues. The germline gives CDR1 GTSNPN, CDR2 SVGIG (reference sequence). V was pared by 2 bases and J by 5 bases, with 9 bases between. CDR3 coding DNA: TGTGCCTGGAGTCCAGGGCGGTATGGCTACACCTTC. As protein: CAWSPGRYGYTF.

In its sample, this clonotype was seen many times. The V gene is TRBV29-1, the J gene TRBJ2-3; 9 nucleotides line up with TRBD2. V was pared by 4 bases and J by 0 bases, with 11 bases of the junction left unmatched. Germline CDR1 reads SQVTM; CDR2 reads ANQGSEA. The CDR3 is 17 amino acids. The CDR3 protein is CSVGFLAGRYSTDTQYF. In DNA form, the CDR3 reads TGCAGCGTTGGATTCCTAGCGGGGCGATATAGCACAGATACGCAGTATTTT.

The V call is TRBV20-1, the J call TRBJ2-2, with TRBD1 as a possible D gene (8 bases). The CDR3 sequence is 15 residues long. The V and J ends lost 6 bases and 3 bases respectively, with 17 bases between them. Germline loops: CDR1 DFQATT, CDR2 SNEGSKA (reference sequence). The CDR3 DNA reads TGCAGTGCCACAAACAGGGGGGGTTACACCGGGGAGCTGTTTTTT. Protein product: CSATNRGGYTGELFF.

The J gene is TRBJ1-4, the V gene TRBV3-1; 8 nucleotides agree with TRBD1. From germline, CDR1 is LGHDT and CDR2 YNNKEL (reference sequence). This CDR3 comprises 16 residues. Unmatched junction bases numbered 14, after V lost 6 bases and J lost 8 bases. For the CDR3, the DNA is TGTGCCAGCAGTAGCGGACAGGGCGGTTCATCCGAAAAACTGTTTTTT. Protein product: CASSSGQGGSSEKLFF.

With regard to this clonotype: Being one base from a much bigger clone, this may be a read error. The gene calls are TRBV24-1 and TRBJ2-3, with D tentatively TRBD1 (6 bases). The V gene's germline CDR1 is KGHDR and CDR2 SFDVKD. The CDR3 covers 14 residues. This chain's CDR3 is CATSPGHRTGTQYF. CDR3 nucleotides: TGTGCCACCAGTCCGGGACACAGAACAGGTACGCAGTATTTT.

Concerning this clonotype itself: The germline gene is not matched at one end of the junction; a read error may be the cause. The chain has TRBV12-3 or TRBV12-4 and TRBJ2-3; TRBD1 matches 9 bases. The CDR3 loop spans 15 amino acids. The CDR3 coding sequence is TGTGCCAGCGGAACCGGGACAGGGAGTTCAGATACGCAGTATTTC. The encoded protein is CASGTGTGSSDTQYF.

The chain uses TRBV12-3 or TRBV12-4 and TRBJ1-4, with TRBD1 matching over 8 bases. J lost 5 bases, V lost 3 bases, and 2 bases had no gene match. CDR3 size: 14 residues. In nucleotides, the CDR3 is TGTGCCAGCAGTTTGAGGGACAGGAATGAAAAACTGTTTTTT. It encodes CASSLRDRNEKLFF.

The genes are TRBV12-3 or TRBV12-4 and TRBJ2-1; weak D call: TRBD2 (6 bases). The CDR3 length is 15 residues. V was trimmed by 5 bases and J by 3 bases, leaving 14 bases between them. For the CDR3, the DNA is TGTGCCAGCAGTCCGTGGGCTAGCGACTACAATGAGCAGTTCTTC. This sequence encodes CASSPWASDYNEQFF.

The table lists this clonotype with many counts. This chain joins TRBV5-5 and TRBJ1-6, with D possibly being TRBD1 (5 bases). This CDR3 region has 17 residues. CDR1 SGHKS and CDR2 YYEKEE come from the germline V gene (reference sequence). The V and J ends lost 2 bases and 0 bases respectively, with 12 bases between them. CDR3 bases: TGTGCCAGCAGCTTCGACAGCCCAAGCTCCTATAATTCACCCCTCCACTTT. Translated: CASSFDSPSSYNSPLHF.

This chain links TRBV5-1 with TRBJ2-3; 9 bases are shared with TRBD1. With 4 bases clipped from V and 4 bases from J, the junction kept 7 bases outside the gene matches. The germline V gene has CDR1 SGHRS and CDR2 YFSETQ. The CDR3 has 15 residues. The CDR3 DNA reads as TGCGCCAGCAGCACCTGGGACAGGGATGCAGATACGCAGTATTTT. This sequence encodes CASSTWDRDADTQYF. Drawing the rest from reference TRBV5-1 and TRBJ2-3, the complete variable domain is KAGVTQTPRYLIKTRGQQVTLSCSPISGHRSVSWYQQTPGQGLQFLFEYFSETQRNKGNFPGRFSGRQFSNSRSEMNVSTLELGDSALYLCASSTWDRDADTQYFGPGTRLTVL.

This clonotype was counted ten times or more. Here the CDR3 reads CASSFGTSNYGYTF. In DNA form, the CDR3 reads TGTGCCAGCAGTTTCGGGACATCTAACTATGGCTACACCTTC. The rearrangement joins TRBV12-3 or TRBV12-4 to TRBJ1-2, with D perhaps TRBD1 (6 bases). The length of the CDR3 is 14 residues. Trimming shortened V by 3 bases and J by 0 bases, and 8 bases separated the two germline ends.

In this sample, this clonotype turned up many times. The chain employs TRBV24-1 and TRBJ2-5, with 9 bases that match TRBD2. The germline CDR1 and CDR2 sequences are KGHDR and SFDVKD. V dropped 0 bases and J dropped 4; count of bases not matched to a gene: 8. This CDR3 is 17 amino acids long. CDR3 DNA: TGTGCCACCAGTGATTTGCCGAGAAGCGGGGGGAGAGAGACCCAGTACTTC. Protein product: CATSDLPRSGGRETQYF.

The gene calls are TRBV3-1 and TRBJ2-6; 15 bases fit TRBD2. The CDR3 contains 18 residues. CDR1 is LGHDT and CDR2 is YNNKEL in the germline V gene (reference sequence). V shed 1 base, J shed 4 bases, and the junction held 2 bases outside the gene matches. The CDR3 loop is CASSQGTSGGAGANVLTF. As DNA, the CDR3 is TGTGCCAGCAGCCAAGGGACTAGCGGGGGGGCGGGGGCCAACGTCCTGACTTTC.

Ten or more counts support this clonotype. The genes are TRBV4-1 and TRBJ2-3; 8 positions match TRBD2. Germline V lookup: CDR1 MGHRA, CDR2 YSYEKL. V was clipped by 0 bases and J by 4 bases; unmatched bases: 9. There are 17 residues in the CDR3. The DNA for the CDR3 is TGCGCCAGCAGCCAAGATGGGCCGGGACTAGACCCAGATACGCAGTATTTT. Translation: CASSQDGPGLDPDTQYF.

The chain joins TRBV5-5 to TRBJ1-1; unclear D gene. The V end was cut by 4 bases, the J end by 0 bases, with 10 bases between. The CDR3 length is 14 residues. The V gene's germline CDR1 is SGHKS and CDR2 YYEKEE (reference sequence). The CDR3 DNA reads as TGTGCCAGCAGCCCAGGATACATGAACACTGAAGCTTTCTTT. As protein: CASSPGYMNTEAFF.